Detailed here is one TCR beta chain. The antigen is undetermined. These data originate in a study of shared clonotypes between healthy human individuals. Profiling relied on immunoSEQ multiplex PCR, and the TCRdb table lists in-frame clones only, not all of them. The sample carries roughly 2.5 million clones, approximately 92% recorded once. Study results and caveats: Rarefaction showed that sequencing of sorted subsets was incomplete (despite large depth).

The TCR was taken from a man between 18 and 35 years old in good health. Sequenced sample: naive CD4+ T cells sorted from blood. Noted subset: CD45RA+ positively selected.

CDR3 protein: CASSLGNRDRVADTQYF. CDR3 DNA: TGCGCCAGCAGCTTGGGGAACAGGGACAGGGTTGCAGATACGCAGTATTTT. The gene calls are TRBV5-1 and TRBJ2-3; 9 nucleotides align to TRBD1. This CDR3 comprises 17 residues. Germline CDR1 is SGHRS and CDR2 is YFSETQ. V lost 0 bases to trimming and J lost 4 bases; unmatched junction nucleotides: 9.